This T cell receptor (beta chain) stems from a study of chemoradiotherapy in HPV16-positive cancers (dated by TCRdb to 2022 to 2024). For context, the study as a whole: Using functional T-cell assays on cells from two HPV16-positive patients, the researchers defined candidate HPV-specific T-cell clones and common TCR motifs. The study asked whether T-cell immunity to the HPV oncoproteins E6 and E7 changes during chemoradiotherapy and whether this immunity affects survival. The candidate HPV-specific TCRs and motifs were subsequently tracked in TCR repertoires obtained from roughly 78 patients with HPV-related cancers.

As to this clone: Its antigen target is currently unknown. Base quality data are lacking; no much larger clone is found one base away.

Counted from cysteine to phenylalanine, this CDR3 has 12 amino acids. The only DNA kept is the CDR3, 36 bases in frame from the first base. Taken from the germline V gene (reference sequence), the CDR1 and CDR2 loops are SEHNR and FQNEAQ. Between the V and J ends, shortened by 2 bases and 8 bases respectively, the junction contains 9 bases. Beyond this particular receptor, the publication reports: Only a couple of HPV16-positive patients were used to derive the functional definition of HPV-specific T cells, and the survival association was reported for HPV16-positive patients. In HPV16-positive patients, expansion of HPV-responsive T cells during chemoradiotherapy was found to be associated with improved recurrence-free survival. Expansion of candidate HPV-specific clones and E7-related TCR motifs was observed in the tumor microenvironment during treatment, whereas no such expansion was observed for non-HPV-specific T cells.

Libraries were built with the immunoSEQ multiplex PCR assay. The table comes from immuneACCESS by way of TCRdb, which keeps in-frame sequences with V and J called. Part of the clones is missing from these tables; in studies checked, under half for an unresolved V gene and the rest for unknown reasons. This sample comprises 7,000 to 10,000 clones, 80% to 90% of them detected only once. The ten largest make up about 3% of the sample. Repertoires were sampled multiple times during chemoradiotherapy, which allowed clonal expansion in the tumor microenvironment to be followed. The TCR comes from a human donor with HPV-associated anogenital cancer. The chain is encoded by TRBV7-9 joined to TRBJ1-2, with no confidently assigned D gene. The specimen was tumor tissue, collected from a patient who underwent chemoradiotherapy. The CDR3 reads CASSLPGVGYTF. The sequenced DNA is TGTGCCAGCAGCTTACCCGGGGTCGGCTACACCTTC.